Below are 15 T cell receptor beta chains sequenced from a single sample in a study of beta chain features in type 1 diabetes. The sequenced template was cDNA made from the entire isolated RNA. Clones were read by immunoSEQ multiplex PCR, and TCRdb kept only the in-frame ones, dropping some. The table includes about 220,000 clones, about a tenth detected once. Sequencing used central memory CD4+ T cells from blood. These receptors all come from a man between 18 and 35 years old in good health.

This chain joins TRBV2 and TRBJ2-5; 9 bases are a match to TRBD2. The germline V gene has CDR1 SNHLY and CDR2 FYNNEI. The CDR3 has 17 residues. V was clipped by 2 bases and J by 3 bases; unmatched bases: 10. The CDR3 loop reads CASSEINGSGSKETQYF. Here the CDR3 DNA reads TGTGCCAGCAGTGAAATCAACGGTAGCGGGAGCAAAGAGACCCAGTACTTC.

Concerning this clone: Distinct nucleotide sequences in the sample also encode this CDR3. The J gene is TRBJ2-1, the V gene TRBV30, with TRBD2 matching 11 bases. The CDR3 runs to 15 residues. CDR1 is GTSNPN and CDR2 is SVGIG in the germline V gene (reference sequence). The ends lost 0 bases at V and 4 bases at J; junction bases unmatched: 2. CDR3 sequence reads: CAWSVRLAGYNEQFF. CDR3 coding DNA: TGTGCCTGGAGTGTACGACTAGCGGGATACAATGAGCAGTTCTTC.

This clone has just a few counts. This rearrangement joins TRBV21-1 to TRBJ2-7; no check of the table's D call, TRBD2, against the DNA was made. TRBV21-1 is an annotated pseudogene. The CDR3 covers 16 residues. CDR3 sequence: CASSKVGLAGSYEQYF. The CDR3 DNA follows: TGTGCCAGCAGCAAAGTCGGACTAGCGGGCTCCTACGAGCAGTACTTC.

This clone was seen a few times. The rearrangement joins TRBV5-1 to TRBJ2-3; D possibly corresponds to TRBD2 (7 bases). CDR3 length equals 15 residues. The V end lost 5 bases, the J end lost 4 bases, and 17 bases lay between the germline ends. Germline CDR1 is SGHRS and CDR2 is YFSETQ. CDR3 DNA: TGCGCCAGCAGGGTGGAGCCGGGGGGCCCAGATACGCAGTATTTT. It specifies CASRVEPGGPDTQYF. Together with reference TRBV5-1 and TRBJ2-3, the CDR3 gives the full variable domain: KAGVTQTPRYLIKTRGQQVTLSCSPISGHRSVSWYQQTPGQGLQFLFEYFSETQRNKGNFPGRFSGRQFSNSRSEMNVSTLELGDSALYLCASRVEPGGPDTQYFGPGTRLTVL.

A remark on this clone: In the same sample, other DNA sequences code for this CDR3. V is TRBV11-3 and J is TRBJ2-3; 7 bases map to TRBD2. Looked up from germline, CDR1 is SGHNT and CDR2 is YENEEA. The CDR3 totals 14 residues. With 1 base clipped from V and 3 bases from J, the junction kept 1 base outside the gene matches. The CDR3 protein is CASSLGGSTDTQYF. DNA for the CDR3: TGTGCCAGCAGCTTAGGCGGGAGTACAGATACGCAGTATTTT. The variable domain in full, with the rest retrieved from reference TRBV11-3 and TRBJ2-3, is EAGVVQSPRYKIIEKKQPVAFWCNPISGHNTLYWYLQNLGQGPELLIRYENEEAVDDSQLPKDRFSAERLKGVDSTLKIQPAELGDSAVYLCASSLGGSTDTQYFGPGTRLTVL.

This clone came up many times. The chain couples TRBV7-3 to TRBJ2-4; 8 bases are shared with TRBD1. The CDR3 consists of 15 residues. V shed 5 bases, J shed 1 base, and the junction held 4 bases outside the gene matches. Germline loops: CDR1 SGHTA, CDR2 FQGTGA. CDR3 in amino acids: CASSPGGTAKNIQYF. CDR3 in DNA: TGTGCCAGCAGCCCAGGGGGCACCGCCAAAAACATTCAGTACTTC. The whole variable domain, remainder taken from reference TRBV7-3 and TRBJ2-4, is GAGVSQTPSNKVTEKGKYVELRCDPISGHTALYWYRQSLGQGPEFLIYFQGTGAADDSGLPNDRFFAVRPEGSVSTLKIQRTERGDSAVYLCASSPGGTAKNIQYFGAGTRLSVL.

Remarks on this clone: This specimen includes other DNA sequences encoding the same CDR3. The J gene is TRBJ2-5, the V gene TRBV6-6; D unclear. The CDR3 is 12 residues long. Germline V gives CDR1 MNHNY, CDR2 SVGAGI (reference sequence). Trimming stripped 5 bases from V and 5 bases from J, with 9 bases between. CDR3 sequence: CASSPGAETQYF. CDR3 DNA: TGTGCCAGCAGTCCAGGAGCGGAGACCCAGTACTTC.

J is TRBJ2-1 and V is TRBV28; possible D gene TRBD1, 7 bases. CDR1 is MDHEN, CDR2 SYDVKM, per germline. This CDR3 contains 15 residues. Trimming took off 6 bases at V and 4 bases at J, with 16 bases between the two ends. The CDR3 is CASRNGGGNYNEQFF. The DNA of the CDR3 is TGTGCCAGCAGAAATGGAGGGGGCAATTACAATGAGCAGTTCTTC.

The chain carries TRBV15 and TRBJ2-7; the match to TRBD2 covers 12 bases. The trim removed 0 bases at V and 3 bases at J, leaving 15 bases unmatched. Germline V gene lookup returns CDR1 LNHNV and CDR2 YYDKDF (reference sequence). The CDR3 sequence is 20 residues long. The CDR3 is CATSRDPPSSGRVYGYEQYF. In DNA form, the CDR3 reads TGTGCCACCAGCAGAGATCCCCCGTCTAGCGGGAGGGTCTATGGCTACGAGCAGTACTTC.

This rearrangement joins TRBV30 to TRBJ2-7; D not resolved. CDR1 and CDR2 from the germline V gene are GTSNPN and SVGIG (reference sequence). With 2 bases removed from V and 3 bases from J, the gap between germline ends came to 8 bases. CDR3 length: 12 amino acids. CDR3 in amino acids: CAWSYLFYEQYF. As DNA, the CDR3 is TGTGCCTGGAGTTACCTATTCTACGAGCAGTACTTC.

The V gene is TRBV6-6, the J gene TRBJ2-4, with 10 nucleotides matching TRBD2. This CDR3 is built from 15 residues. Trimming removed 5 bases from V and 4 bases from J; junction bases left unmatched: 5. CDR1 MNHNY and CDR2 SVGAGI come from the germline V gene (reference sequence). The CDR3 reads CASSRGLAPKNIQYF. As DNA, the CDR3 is TGTGCCAGCAGTCGGGGACTAGCGCCTAAAAACATTCAGTACTTC.

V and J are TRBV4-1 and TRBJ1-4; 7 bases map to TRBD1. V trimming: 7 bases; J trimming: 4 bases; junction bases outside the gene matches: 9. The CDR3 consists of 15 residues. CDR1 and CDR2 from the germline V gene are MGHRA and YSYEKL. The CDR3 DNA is TGCGCCAGCACCTCGACCGGGACAGTTAATGAAAAACTGTTTTTT. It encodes CASTSTGTVNEKLFF.

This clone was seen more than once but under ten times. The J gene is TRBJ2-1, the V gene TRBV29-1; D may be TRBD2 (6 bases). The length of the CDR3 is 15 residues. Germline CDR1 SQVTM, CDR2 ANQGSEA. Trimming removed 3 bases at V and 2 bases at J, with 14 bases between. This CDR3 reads CSVDGDGSPYNEQFF. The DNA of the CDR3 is TGCAGCGTTGACGGGGACGGGAGCCCCTACAATGAGCAGTTCTTC.

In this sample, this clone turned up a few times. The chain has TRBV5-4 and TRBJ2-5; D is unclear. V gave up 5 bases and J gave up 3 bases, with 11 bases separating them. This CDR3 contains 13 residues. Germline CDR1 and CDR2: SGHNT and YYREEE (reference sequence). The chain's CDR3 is CASSFLPKETQYF. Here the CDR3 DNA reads TGTGCCAGCAGTTTTTTACCTAAAGAGACCCAGTACTTC.

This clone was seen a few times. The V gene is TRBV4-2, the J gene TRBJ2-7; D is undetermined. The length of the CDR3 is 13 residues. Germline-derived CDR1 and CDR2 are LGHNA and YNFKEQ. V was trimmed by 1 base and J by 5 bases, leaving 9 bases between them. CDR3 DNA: TGTGCCAGCAGCCAAGGATACATGGACGAGCAGTACTTC. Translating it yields CASSQGYMDEQYF.